This is a list of T cell receptor beta chains from one sample in a study of cytomegalovirus exposure and HLA in healthy donors. TCRdb keeps only in-frame clones here, not all; method: immunoSEQ multiplex PCR. The sample consists of approximately 71,000 clones, approximately 94% of them appearing once. The sequencing input was PBMCs. The receptors shown here come from a woman in her late teens or twenties in good health and CMV-seronegative. Both conserved end residues are part of each CDR3. D genes are given only for firm matches.

j_call d_call v_call cdr3_aa
TRBJ2-3 TRBD2 TRBV7-2 CASSFGGGARDTQYF
TRBJ2-5 TRBD2 TRBV28 CASSPLAGVTETQYF
TRBJ1-1 - TRBV25-1 CASSAAGTEAFF
TRBJ2-5 - TRBV28 CASSFLQSGRETQYF
TRBJ2-5 - TRBV10-2 CASGGAGETQYF
TRBJ1-3 - TRBV14 CASSQGTVFGNTIYF
TRBJ1-5 TRBD1 TRBV30 CAWGQGGNQPQHF
TRBJ2-1 TRBD2 TRBV28 CASSSTSGRASEQFF
TRBJ1-2 - TRBV7-9 CASSYTGGGNGYTF
TRBJ1-2 - TRBV7-9 CASTLGGAENYGYTF
TRBJ2-7 - TRBV30 CAWTRALSYEQYF
TRBJ2-1 TRBD2 TRBV13 CASSQGLAGSNEQFF
TRBJ1-2 TRBD1 TRBV10-2 CASSIGQAYGYTF
TRBJ1-6 - TRBV6-5 CASSYSRENSPLHF
TRBJ2-7 - TRBV7-2 CASSLGARVGEQYF
TRBJ2-5 - TRBV9 CASSVGGHHQETQYF
TRBJ2-7 - TRBV25-1 CASSESNPGDSYEQYF